This T cell receptor beta chain was identified during a study of monozygotic twins with cystic fibrosis. Assay used: immunoSEQ multiplex PCR; TCRdb lists only in-frame clones, some missing. The sample lists 9,500 or so clones, 98% seen once, with less than 0.25% in the top ten. In this sample, this clone turned up once. Its antigen is still unknown. Study outcomes and limitations: In 13 of 16 pairs, V gene usage was closest to the co-twin's.

CDR3 length: 15 residues. V was pared by 2 bases and J by 2 bases, with 13 bases between. Germline V gives CDR1 LGHNA, CDR2 YSLEER. This chain uses TRBV4-3 with TRBJ2-7, with D unclear. The sequence was collected from a girl aged 2 to 10 with cystic fibrosis. The sequencing sample was made of blood. CDR3 sequence (DNA): TGCGCCAGCAGCCAAAACCTGGACGTAGCCTACGAGCAGTACTTC. Protein sequence: CASSQNLDVAYEQYF.